Listed below are T cell receptor beta chains from one sample, sequenced in a study of T cell repertoires in cytomegalovirus infection. TCRdb used MiXCR to reprocess the reads, holding one entry per CDR3 protein. The table records around 900,000 distinct CDR3 sequences, 30% to 40% of them present only once. These TCRs' antigens remain unknown. The material sequenced was cultured CD8+ T cells from PBMCs, taken from culture after CMV antigen stimulation. These receptors came from a human donor in good health (CMV status not recorded). Some clones in this sample may be carry-over from other donors' samples. Both conserved end residues are part of each CDR3. A D gene is named only where the DNA matches it firmly. The size of a clone is reported for some rows only, either as once, few or many, or as a class for expanded clones.

d_gene | abundance | j_gene | v_gene | CDR3nt | CDR3aa
. | . | TRBJ2-3 | TRBV27 | TGTGCCAGCAGTACCTTCCGCACAGATACGCAGTATTTT | CASSTFRTDTQYF
TRBD1 | few | TRBJ1-6 | TRBV20-1 | TGCAGTGCTAGAGATCTGGCAGGGGGAGCCTATAATTCACCCCTCCACTTT | CSARDLAGGAYNSPLHF
TRBD1 | . | TRBJ2-7 | TRBV27 | TGTGCCAGCAGTTTAGCCCGGGACAGGGCCTACGAGCAGTACTTC | CASSLARDRAYEQYF
. | . | TRBJ1-2 | TRBV6-6 | TGTGCCAGCGATGACCACCAAAACTATGGCTACACCTTC | CASDDHQNYGYTF
. | . | TRBJ1-1 | TRBV6-6 | TGTGCCAGTAGTCAAGGGACTTTTGAAGCTTTCTTT | CASSQGTFEAFF
TRBD1 | . | TRBJ1-1 | TRBV27 | TGTGCCAGCAGTTTCCTCGGGACAGGGGGGCCGGACACTGAAGCTTTCTTT | CASSFLGTGGPDTEAFF
. | once | TRBJ2-5 | TRBV4-1 | TGCGCCAGCAGCCAAGATTGGGTGACCCAGTACTTC | CASSQDWVTQYF
. | . | TRBJ1-2 | TRBV4-1 | TGCGCCAGCAGCCAATTTCCCCCCGGGGCCGTATATGGCTACACCTTC | CASSQFPPGAVYGYTF
. | . | TRBJ1-1 | TRBV20-1 | TGCAGTGCTAGAGTCGGGGGGTGGGCTTTCTTT | CSARVGGWAFF
. | few | TRBJ1-2 | TRBV12-3/TRBV12-4 | TGTGCCAGCAGCCTGGACCCCGGACAGAACTATGGCTACACCTTC | CASSLDPGQNYGYTF
TRBD1 | few | TRBJ1-1 | TRBV7-2 | TGTGCCAGCACCCGACAGGGTGGGGACACTGAAGCTTTCTTT | CASTRQGGDTEAFF
. | few | TRBJ1-1 | TRBV4-3 | TGCGCCAGCAGCCTGAGGACGGACCTGAACACTGAAGCTTTCTTT | CASSLRTDLNTEAFF
. | . | TRBJ2-3 | TRBV11-2 | TGTGCCAGCAGCTTATGGCCAGGTGAATCTAGAACAGATACGCAGTATTTT | CASSLWPGESRTDTQYF
. | . | TRBJ1-5 | TRBV6-6 | TGTGCCAGCGGTTCGCCCGGCTCCAATCAGCCCCAGCATTTT | CASGSPGSNQPQHF
. | few | TRBJ2-6 | TRBV10-3 | TGTGCCATCAGTGAGTATCGTGGGCAGGGGAAGGTTTCCCCTGGGGCCAACGTCCTGACTTTC | CAISEYRGQGKVSPGANVLTF
TRBD1 | many | TRBJ1-1 | TRBV7-6 | TGTGCCAGCAGCCCCCGCGGACAGGGGAACACTGAAGCTTTCTTT | CASSPRGQGNTEAFF